Shown below are 19 T cell receptor beta chains from a single sample sequenced in a study of human T cells and chemical hapten exposure. Described time point: patch test 1, 2 weeks after DPC sensitization. Treatment specified: therapeutic diphenylcyclopropenone sensitization with weekly scalp DPC. TCRdb itself ran the RACE reads through MiXCR, one entry per CDR3 protein. This table holds tens of thousands of distinct CDR3 sequences, over 9.5% found once. The sequenced sample was whole blood, obtained in connection with sensitization to the hapten diphenylcyclopropenone (DPC). These receptors came from a man aged 35-49 years with alopecia areata. Some clones in this sample may be carry-over from other donors' samples.

The chain links TRBV18 to TRBJ2-3; the D is unclear. This CDR3 spans 14 amino acids. Germline V lookup: CDR1 KGHSH, CDR2 LQKENI. V gave up 0 bases and J gave up 2 bases, with 6 bases separating them. The CDR3 DNA follows: TGTGCCAGCTCACCACCTGAGGCCACAGATACGCAGTATTTT. This sequence encodes CASSPPEATDTQYF.

This clonotype was counted between two and nine times. V and J are TRBV5-1 and TRBJ2-3, with 9 bases identical to TRBD2. CDR1 SGHRS and CDR2 YFSETQ come from the germline V gene. The ends lost 0 bases at V and 2 bases at J; junction bases unmatched: 4. CDR3 size: 16 residues. CDR3 DNA: TGCGCCAGCAGCTTGGCCGCTAGCGGGGACACAGATACGCAGTATTTT. Translating it yields CASSLAASGDTDTQYF.

This chain joins TRBV7-2 and TRBJ2-1; TRBD2 agrees at 7 bases. Germline-derived CDR1 and CDR2 are SGHTA and FQGNSA. The CDR3 sequence is 15 residues long. After removal of 5 bases from V and 0 bases from J, the junction contained 4 bases not matched to a gene. The CDR3 DNA sequence: TGTGCCAGCAGCCCTAGCGGTAACTCCTACAATGAGCAGTTCTTC. Translated: CASSPSGNSYNEQFF.

This clonotype has only a few counts. This chain joins TRBV5-4 and TRBJ2-3; D gene unclear. The CDR3 covers 14 residues. The germline V gene has CDR1 SGHNT and CDR2 YYREEE (reference sequence). V gave up 0 bases and J gave up 2 bases, with 7 bases separating them. Here the CDR3 DNA reads TGTGCCAGCAGCTTGGACAGCAACACAGATACGCAGTATTTT. This sequence encodes CASSLDSNTDTQYF.

This clonotype was seen many times. The rearrangement links TRBV6-2 or TRBV6-3 to TRBJ1-5; TRBD1 might be the D (5 bases). Germline lookup yields CDR1 MNHEY and CDR2 SVGEGT. CDR3 length: 16 residues. Trimming stripped 7 bases from V and 4 bases from J, with 20 bases between. The CDR3 DNA reads as TGTGCCAGCAATTCTCCGGGACCCCGAGGGAATCAGCCCCAGCATTTT. It codes for CASNSPGPRGNQPQHF.

V usage is TRBV30 and J usage is TRBJ2-5, with 11 positions matching TRBD2. Per germline, CDR1 GTSNPN and CDR2 SVGIG (reference sequence). Trimming removed 1 base from V and 5 bases from J; junction bases left unmatched: 9. The CDR3 runs to 16 residues. CDR3 residues: CAWSGLAGGPGETQYF. The CDR3 bases are TGTGCCTGGAGTGGATTAGCGGGAGGGCCAGGGGAGACCCAGTACTTC.

This clonotype was seen more than once but under ten times. The V and J genes are TRBV19 and TRBJ1-5; 7 positions match TRBD1. CDR1 and CDR2 (germline): LNHDA, SQIVND (reference sequence). The length of the CDR3 is 16 residues. J lost 0 bases, V lost 7 bases, and 9 bases had no gene match. The CDR3 DNA sequence: TGTGCCAGTATCCCCAGGGGGGGCTATAGCAATCAGCCCCAGCATTTT. The encoded protein is CASIPRGGYSNQPQHF.

This clonotype was detected only a few times. The J gene is TRBJ2-7, the V gene TRBV27; 7 positions agree with TRBD2. The CDR3 has 12 residues. The germline V gene has CDR1 MNHEY and CDR2 SMNVEV (reference sequence). V shed 6 bases and J 6 bases; nucleotides not matched to a gene: 5. CDR3 coding DNA: TGTGCCAGCAGCCGCTGGGGGGGCGAGCAGTACGTC. Amino acids: CASSRWGGEQYV.

This clonotype was found a few times. For the CDR3, the DNA is TGCGCCAGCAGCTTGAGTAGCGGGAGATATAGTGAGCAGTTCTTC. Residues: CASSLSSGRYSEQFF. The chain uses TRBV5-1 and TRBJ2-1, with 9 positions matching TRBD2. Germline loops: CDR1 SGHRS, CDR2 YFSETQ. This CDR3 is 15 amino acids long. Losses at the gene ends were 1 base for V and 9 bases for J; bases not matched to a gene: 8. Variable domain in full (rest from reference TRBV5-1 and TRBJ2-1): KAGVTQTPRYLIKTRGQQVTLSCSPISGHRSVSWYQQTPGQGLQFLFEYFSETQRNKGNFPGRFSGRQFSNSRSEMNVSTLELGDSALYLCASSLSSGRYSEQFFGPGTRLTVL.

The J gene is TRBJ2-1, the V gene TRBV29-1; D uncertain. Germline V gene sequence: CDR1 SQVTM, CDR2 ANQGSEA. The V and J ends lost 4 bases and 15 bases respectively, with 19 bases between them. This CDR3 is built from 12 residues. CDR3 amino acids: CSVVTGPSRVFF. The CDR3 nucleotides are TGCAGCGTTGTCACCGGCCCGTCCCGGGTGTTCTTC.

This chain uses TRBV5-1 with TRBJ2-3; TRBD2 matches at 13 bases. The V and J ends lost 9 bases and 6 bases, in that order; junction bases with no gene match: 4. CDR1 is SGHRS and CDR2 is YFSETQ in the germline V gene. CDR3 size: 13 residues. The CDR3 sequence: CATTTSGRDTQYF. The CDR3 coding sequence is TGCGCCACCACGACTAGCGGGAGGGATACGCAGTATTTT.

V is TRBV12-3 or TRBV12-4 and J is TRBJ2-7; D ambiguous. The V end was cut by 4 bases, the J end by 0 bases, with 7 bases between. This CDR3 has 13 amino acids. The CDR3 nucleotides are TGTGCCAGCAGTTCGGGCAACTCCTACGAGCAGTACGTC. It translates to CASSSGNSYEQYV.

This clonotype was counted at least ten times. The J gene is TRBJ2-7, the V gene TRBV29-1; 7 bases fit TRBD1. This CDR3 has 14 residues. From germline, CDR1 is SQVTM and CDR2 ANQGSEA. Germline trimming cut 0 bases from V and 4 bases from J; bases unmatched to any gene: 6. The DNA of the CDR3 is TGCAGCGTTGAAGATCCTCACAGGGGTTACGAGCAGTACTTC. Translating gives CSVEDPHRGYEQYF.

This clonotype occurred a few times. The chain recombines TRBV21-1 with TRBJ2-7; no check of the table's D call, TRBD1, against the DNA was made. TRBV21-1 is an annotated pseudogene. The CDR3 consists of 16 residues. This chain's CDR3 is CASSTKGARRGGEQYV. CDR3 nucleotide sequence: TGTGCCAGCAGCACTAAGGGGGCTCGGCGGGGAGGGGAGCAGTACGTC.

The chain carries TRBV24-1 and TRBJ2-1, with 14 positions matching TRBD2. Losses at the gene ends were 4 bases for V and 6 bases for J; bases not matched to a gene: 7. The length of the CDR3 is 17 residues. The germline CDR1 and CDR2 sequences are KGHDR and SFDVKD. The CDR3 region is CATSDPGLAGVGNEQFF. CDR3 nucleotide sequence: TGTGCCACCAGTGACCCGGGACTAGCGGGAGTCGGCAATGAGCAGTTCTTC.

The table lists this clonotype with many counts. The chain is built from TRBV7-9 and TRBJ1-1; D ambiguous. The ends were cut back, 1 base at V and 3 bases at J, with 0 bases in the middle. CDR1 and CDR2 (germline): SEHNR, FQNEAQ (reference sequence). The CDR3 has 11 amino acids. The CDR3 is CASSLDTEAFF. CDR3 nucleotide sequence: TGTGCCAGCAGCTTAGACACTGAAGCTTTCTTT.

The table lists this clonotype with a few counts. The V gene is TRBV20-1, the J gene TRBJ2-7; no clear D. Germline CDR1 reads DFQATT; CDR2 reads SNEGSKA (reference sequence). This CDR3 comprises 14 residues. The V end was cut by 3 bases, the J end by 0 bases, with 12 bases between. The DNA of the CDR3 is TGCAGTGCTAGGGACGGTAGTAGCTCCTACGAGCAGTACGTC. Translated: CSARDGSSSYEQYV.

The chain joins TRBV14 to TRBJ2-5; D call uncertain. CDR3 length: 15 residues. Germline V gene sequence: CDR1 SGHDN, CDR2 FVKESK. The V gene lost 1 base and the J gene lost 3 bases, with 12 bases spanning the gap. The CDR3 region is CASSQVAAGKETQYF. DNA for the CDR3: TGTGCCAGCAGCCAAGTGGCGGCAGGAAAAGAGACCCAGTACTTC.

Many counts were recorded for this clonotype. The rearrangement uses TRBV6-2 or TRBV6-3 and TRBJ2-4; 9 bases are shared with TRBD1. Losses at the gene ends were 4 bases for V and 2 bases for J; bases not matched to a gene: 24. Looked up from germline, CDR1 is MNHEY and CDR2 is SVGEGT. The CDR3 consists of 22 residues. The CDR3 nucleotides read TGTGCCAGCAGTTTTCCCTCAGACAGGGGGACGCCTTACGGTTGGTCCAAAAACATTCAGTACTTC. Its protein is CASSFPSDRGTPYGWSKNIQYF.